This T cell receptor beta chain derives from a study of OX40 agonist ivuxolimab in advanced cancers. Study results and limitations: Clonal expansion by week 6 occurred in CD4+ and CD8+ blood T cells (at 0.1 to 3.0 mg/kg). The mean number of expanded clones was higher in CD8+ T cells than in CD4+. Still undetermined is the antigen specificity of the expanded peripheral T cells. Clonal expansion among partial responders at 0.1-3.0 mg/kg ranked near the lowest.

The CDR3 loop spans 15 amino acids. From germline, CDR1 is SGHTA and CDR2 FQGNSA. V gave up 5 bases and J gave up 1 base, with 12 bases separating them. To note about this clone: Its antigen is unidentified.

TCRdb's table, derived via immunoSEQ multiplex PCR, lists solely in-frame clones and lacks some. The sample lists some 63,000 clones, roughly 93% seen once, with less than 20% in the top ten. Source: CD4+ or CD8+ T cells sorted from blood, taken in a trial of the OX40 agonist ivuxolimab. The V gene is TRBV7-2, the J gene TRBJ2-4; D possibly corresponds to TRBD2 (6 bases). The clonotype was recovered from an adult with an advanced solid tumor such as melanoma, head and neck, liver or kidney cancer. The CDR3 region has the DNA TGTGCCAGCAGCGGTGGGGGGTATGCCAAAAACATTCAGTACTTC. This codes for CASSGGGYAKNIQYF.